This T cell receptor beta chain came from a study of T cells in localized non-small cell lung cancer (dated by TCRdb to the early 2020s). As for the study more broadly: Comparing tumors with uninvolved tumor-adjacent lungs, the study looked at the T cell repertoires of roughly 250 patients with early-stage NSCLC. The cohort was made up of 200 to 250 treatment-naive NSCLC patients whose localized lung tumors had been resected. NSCLC patients had a mean age of roughly 66 years, and around 130 were male and over 85 female.

A word on this clone: What antigen it recognizes has not been identified. Per-nucleotide qualities are absent, and no much larger clonotype sits a single base away.

At diagnosis, peripheral blood, uninvolved tumor-adjacent lung and tumor were collected and stored as a combination of fresh-frozen and FFPE material. For TCR repertoire profiling, blood samples were analyzed in the form of peripheral blood mononuclear cells. The CDR3 holds 13 amino acids from the cysteine to the phenylalanine. Solely the CDR3 DNA is kept, with 39 bases framed from the first base. CDR1 and CDR2 (MNHEY, SVGAGI) derive from the germline V gene. V is reduced by 6 bases and J by 5 bases, leaving a spacing of 11 bases between them. Here is what the overall study found, with its caveats: Because the study design was exploratory, TCR variables were selected using unadjusted p-values without false-discovery rate correction. Of the top 100 tumor clones, a median of roughly 53 were detected in paired uninvolved adjacent lung; around 30 were also among that lung's top 100. Because multi-region sequencing of the tumors was not done, intratumor heterogeneity could not be ruled out. Uninvolved tumor-adjacent lung showed the highest T cell clonality, higher than tumor, which suggests more focused antigenic responses in the uninvolved tumor-adjacent lung. Higher blood T cell density associated with longer overall survival, while higher adjacent-lung clonality associated with shorter survival.

The immunoSEQ Assay was used to sequence TCR beta CDR3 regions from DNA. The paper's processing steps were these. T cell density was computed as TCR beta template counts normalized to usable DNA estimated by amplifying housekeeping genes. Richness was estimated with the preseqR package, extrapolating to 400,000 templates for PBMC samples and 120,000 templates for tissue samples. Clonality was calculated as one minus Pielou's evenness. To identify tissue-enriched TCRs, differential abundance testing was run on productive amino-acid clonotypes with a minimum total count of 5 and an alpha of 0.1. The Jaccard Index and the Morisita Overlap Index were used to measure how much the repertoires overlapped between compartments. GLIPH grouped TCR beta CDR3s together with public tetramer-defined viral CDR3s, and a viral motif had to include at least three viral sequences and also show V-gene enrichment. TCRdb stores this immuneACCESS table with in-frame sequences only. Part of the clones is absent; in the studies checked, under half of the shortfall reflects unresolved V genes, and no reason is known for the rest. V, J and clone size were drawn from that table, and D and trimming were deduced from the DNA. The sample contains fewer than 50,000 clones, approximately 83% of them found a single time. About 8% of the sample goes to the ten largest clones.

This sequence uses TRBV6-5 and TRBJ1-5, and possibly TRBD1, on 5 matching bases. The sequencing used PBMCs, collected before any cancer treatment. The TCR comes from a man aged 35 to 69 with stage II lung adenocarcinoma. Here the CDR3 is given as CASSRQLDQPQHF. The nucleotide sequence is given as TGTGCCAGCAGCCGACAGCTTGATCAGCCCCAGCATTTT.